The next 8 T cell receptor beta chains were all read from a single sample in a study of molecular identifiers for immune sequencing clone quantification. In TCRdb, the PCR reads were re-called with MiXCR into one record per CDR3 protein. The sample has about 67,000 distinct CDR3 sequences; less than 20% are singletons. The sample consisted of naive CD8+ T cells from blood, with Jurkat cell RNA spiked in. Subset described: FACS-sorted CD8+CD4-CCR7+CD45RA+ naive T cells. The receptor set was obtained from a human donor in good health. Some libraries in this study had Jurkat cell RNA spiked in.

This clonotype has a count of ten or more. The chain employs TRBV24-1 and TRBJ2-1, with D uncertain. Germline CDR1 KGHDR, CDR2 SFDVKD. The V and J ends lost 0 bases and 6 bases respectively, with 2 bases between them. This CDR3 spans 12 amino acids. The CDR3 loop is CATSDLSNEQFF. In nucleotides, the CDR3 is TGTGCCACCAGTGATTTGAGCAATGAGCAGTTCTTC.

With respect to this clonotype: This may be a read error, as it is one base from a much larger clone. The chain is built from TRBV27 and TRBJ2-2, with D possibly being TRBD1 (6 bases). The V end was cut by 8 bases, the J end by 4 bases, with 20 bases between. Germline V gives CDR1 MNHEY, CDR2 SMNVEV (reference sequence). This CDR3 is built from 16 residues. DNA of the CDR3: TGTGCCAGCGCGGGCGTCCCGGGACACCCCACCGGGGAGCTGTTTTTT. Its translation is CASAGVPGHPTGELFF.

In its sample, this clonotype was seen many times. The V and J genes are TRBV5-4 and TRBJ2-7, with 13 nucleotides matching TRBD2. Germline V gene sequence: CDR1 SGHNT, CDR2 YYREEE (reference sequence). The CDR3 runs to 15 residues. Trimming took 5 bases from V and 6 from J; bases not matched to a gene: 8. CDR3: CASRLAGGPVTEQYF. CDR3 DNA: TGTGCCAGCAGACTAGCGGGAGGGCCAGTCACCGAGCAGTACTTC. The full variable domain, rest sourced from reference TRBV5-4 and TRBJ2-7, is ETGVTQSPTHLIKTRGQQVTLRCSSQSGHNTVSWYQQALGQGPQFIFQYYREEENGRGNFPPRFSGLQFPNYSSELNVNALELDDSALYLCASRLAGGPVTEQYFGPGTRLTVT.

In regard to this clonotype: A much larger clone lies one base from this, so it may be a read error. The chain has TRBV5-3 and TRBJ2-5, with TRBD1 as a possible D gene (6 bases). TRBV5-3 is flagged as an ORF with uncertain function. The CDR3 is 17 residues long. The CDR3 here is CASSFFGRRIIGGTQYF. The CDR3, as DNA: TGTGCCAGCAGCTTTTTCGGCAGGCGGATTATAGGGGGGACCCAGTACTTC.

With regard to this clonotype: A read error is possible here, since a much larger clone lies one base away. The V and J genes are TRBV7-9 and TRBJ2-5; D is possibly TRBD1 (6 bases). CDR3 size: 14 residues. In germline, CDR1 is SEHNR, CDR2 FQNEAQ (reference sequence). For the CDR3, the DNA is TGTGCTACCTCCGCCGGGACAAATCAAGGGACCCAGTACTTC. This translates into CATSAGTNQGTQYF.

Written as DNA, the CDR3 is TGCGCCAGCAGCTGGAGACTAGCGAACACCGGGGAGCTGTTTTTT. Amino acids: CASSWRLANTGELFF. J is TRBJ2-2 and V is TRBV4-1; D might be TRBD2 (6 bases). The CDR3 runs 15 residues. Germline CDR1 and CDR2: MGHRA and YSYEKL. Trimming pared 5 bases from V and 0 bases from J, leaving 10 bases between.

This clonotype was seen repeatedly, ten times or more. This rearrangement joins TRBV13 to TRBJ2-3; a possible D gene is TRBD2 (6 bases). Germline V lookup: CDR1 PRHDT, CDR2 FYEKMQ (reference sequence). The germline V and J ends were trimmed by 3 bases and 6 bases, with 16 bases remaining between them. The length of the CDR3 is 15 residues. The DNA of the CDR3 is TGTGCCAGCAGCTTGTCGCCGGGAGTGGCGGATACGCAGTATTTT. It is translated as CASSLSPGVADTQYF.

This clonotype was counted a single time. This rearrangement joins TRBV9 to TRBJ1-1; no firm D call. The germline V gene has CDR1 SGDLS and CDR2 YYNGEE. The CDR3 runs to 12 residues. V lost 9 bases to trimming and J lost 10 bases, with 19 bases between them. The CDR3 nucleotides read TGTGCCAACAGTTTTTCCCCCGTTGGAGCTTTCTTT. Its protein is CANSFSPVGAFF.